These 10 T cell receptor beta chains share one sample of origin, sequenced in a study of cytomegalovirus exposure and HLA in healthy donors (TCRdb year 2017). The library was built by means of the immunoSEQ multiplex PCR assay. For the multiplex PCR, a mixture combining 60 forward primers for TCR Vbeta segments and 13 reverse primers for TCR Jbeta segments was used. TCRdb obtained this table from immuneACCESS and retained in-frame rearrangements with V and J assigned. These tables miss some clones; where compared with another copy, unresolved V genes account for less than half of the shortfall, and the remainder is unexplained. Present in this sample are around 88,000 clones, around four fifths of which were seen just once. Roughly 6.6% of the sample is held by the ten biggest clonotypes. The sample comprised PBMCs. All receptors derive from a man aged 50 to 59 in good health and CMV-seropositive.

This sequence joins TRBV13 and TRBJ2-7, with 9 bases that match TRBD1. V lost 4 bases and J lost 5; bases outside the gene matches: 6. Germline values: CDR1 PRHDT, CDR2 FYEKMQ (reference sequence). The CDR3 totals 14 residues. CDR3 residues: CASSSGQGHDEQYF. CDR3 in DNA: TGTGCCAGCAGCTCCGGACAGGGGCACGACGAGCAGTACTTC. Together with reference TRBV13 and TRBJ2-7, the CDR3 gives the full variable domain: AAGVIQSPRHLIKEKRETATLKCYPIPRHDTVYWYQQGPGQDPQFLISFYEKMQSDKGSIPDRFSAQQFSDYHSELNMSSLELGDSALYFCASSSGQGHDEQYFGPGTRLTVT.

The V gene is TRBV10-2, the J gene TRBJ1-5, with TRBD1 matching over 10 bases. The CDR3 is 16 amino acids. Per the germline V gene, CDR1 is WSHSY and CDR2 is SAAADI. The J segment lost 3 bases and the V segment lost 6 bases, leaving 8 bases of the junction unmatched. The CDR3 DNA reads as TGCGCCAGCAGCGCGAAGGACAGGGGGATCAATCAGCCCCAGCATTTT. Translating it yields CASSAKDRGINQPQHF.

V usage is TRBV29-1 and J usage is TRBJ1-3; D is ambiguous. The germline V gene encodes CDR1 SQVTM and CDR2 ANQGSEA. V lost 3 bases and J 2 bases, leaving 8 bases between the germline ends. The CDR3 runs 13 residues. CDR3 in DNA: TGCAGCGTTGACGAACTTACTGGAAACACCATATATTTT. Amino acids: CSVDELTGNTIYF.

In DNA form, the CDR3 reads TGTGCCTGGGACAGGGGTAGCTCCTACGAGCAGTACTTC. Residues: CAWDRGSSYEQYF. This chain connects TRBV30 to TRBJ2-7, with 8 bases matching TRBD1. Germline V gene sequence: CDR1 GTSNPN, CDR2 SVGIG (reference sequence). The CDR3 length is 13 residues. V was pared by 5 bases and J by 0 bases, with 3 bases of the junction left unmatched. The variable domain in full, completed from reference TRBV30 and TRBJ2-7, reads SQTIHQWPATLVQPVGSPLSLECTVEGTSNPNLYWYRQAAGRGLQLLFYSVGIGQISSEVPQNLSASRPQDRQFILSSKKLLLSDSGFYLCAWDRGSSYEQYFGPGTRLTVT.

The V and J genes are TRBV9 and TRBJ2-3; D perhaps matches TRBD2 (6 bases). The CDR3 runs to 14 residues. Germline V lookup: CDR1 SGDLS, CDR2 YYNGEE. V lost 4 bases and J lost 6, with 15 bases in between. CDR3 sequence reads: CASSSIGGWDTQYF. The CDR3 DNA reads TGTGCCAGCAGCTCAATCGGGGGTTGGGATACGCAGTATTTT.

This clone was observed a single time. The V gene is TRBV7-2, the J gene TRBJ1-2; D is uncertain. The germline V gene has CDR1 SGHTA and CDR2 FQGNSA. CDR3 length equals 15 residues. V lost 1 base and J lost 3, with 12 bases in between. This chain's CDR3 is CASSLGGKADYGYTF. CDR3 nucleotides: TGTGCCAGCAGCTTAGGCGGGAAGGCGGACTATGGCTACACCTTC.

This chain uses TRBV10-3 with TRBJ2-3; D might be TRBD2 (5 bases). Germline CDR1 ENHRY, CDR2 SYGVKD. This CDR3 is built from 16 residues. V was cut by 5 bases and J by 0 bases, with 15 bases left in between. The CDR3 here is CAISKDGLSSTDTQYF. The CDR3 nucleotides read TGTGCCATCAGTAAGGACGGACTTTCTAGCACAGATACGCAGTATTTT.

This clone was observed a single time. The V and J genes are TRBV6-6 and TRBJ1-1; 11 positions match TRBD1. The germline gives CDR1 MNHNY, CDR2 SVGAGI (reference sequence). V trimming: 2 bases; J trimming: 4 bases; junction bases outside the gene matches: 0. This CDR3 region has 14 residues. In nucleotides, the CDR3 is TGTGCCAGCAGTTACGGGACAGGGGGCACTGAAGCTTTCTTT. Translated, it gives CASSYGTGGTEAFF.

Worth noting for this clone: Germline is not matched at one junction end, which may reflect a read error. The rearrangement joins TRBV7-9 to TRBJ1-2, with a weak D call TRBD1 (6 bases). Germline lookup yields CDR1 SEHNR and CDR2 FQNEAQ (reference sequence). This CDR3 has 14 amino acids. CDR3 DNA: TGTGCCAGCAGTTTAACAGGGAATGTCTATGGCTACCCCTTC. This codes for CASSLTGNVYGYPF.

The chain uses TRBV5-5 and TRBJ1-2; no clear D. The CDR3 sequence is 16 residues long. Germline-derived CDR1 and CDR2 are SGHKS and YYEKEE (reference sequence). V lost 2 bases, J lost 7 bases, and 21 bases lay in between. CDR3 sequence: CASSFFGHSDGGGYTF. CDR3 nucleotide sequence: TGTGCCAGCAGCTTCTTTGGGCACTCGGATGGTGGTGGCTACACCTTC.